The present TCR beta chain was sequenced within a study of beta chain features in type 1 diabetes (dated by TCRdb to between 2017 and 2018). Notes on the research overall: Patients and healthy donors did not differ in mean age, gender distribution, total cell number or subset yield. The study compared the TCRB repertoires of sorted circulating CD4+ T cell subsets in recently diagnosed type 1 diabetes patients with those in matched healthy donors. Whereas all 30 or so donors provided naive and central memory subsets, regulatory and stem cell-like memory subsets were isolated from just 8 patients and roughly eight healthy donors. A total of 107,917,701 sorted cells were examined across all samples, and the number of cells per subset was strongly correlated with RNA yield. Overall study outcomes, separate from this receptor: PCR may preferentially amplify shorter templates, but because patient and control samples were amplified and corrected together, any resulting skew would affect both groups equally. Fewer insertions and more nucleotide deletions at VDJ recombination sites were observed in patients with type 1 diabetes, implying thymic rearrangement abnormalities. HLA sub-analyses involved small numbers of individuals, so any influence of HLA type on TCRB rearrangement remained unresolved. Because cDNA was sequenced instead of genomic DNA, activated cells with high expression could be over-represented, although the groups did not differ in activation or CD3 levels. Type 1 diabetes patients showed a moderate but significant shortening of TCRB CDR3 length in all four CD4+ subsets. Naive, central memory and regulatory TCRB repertoires appeared more similar among patients than among healthy donors.

The CDR3 covers 13 residues, taking in both the cysteine and the phenylalanine. Left in the record is the CDR3 DNA by itself, 39 bases read in frame from the first base. From a lookup of the germline V gene, CDR1 and CDR2 are MNHEY and SVGAGI. V loses 0 bases of germline sequence and J loses 6 bases, and the interval between the two ends is 8 bases. A single peripheral blood draw of approximately 100 mL on average was collected from each donor into heparinised tubes. A BD FACSAria II was used to sort naive, central memory, regulatory and stem cell-like memory CD4+ T cells with a panel that included CD45RO, CCR7, CD25, CD127, CD95 and CD27. All sorted populations exceeded 95% purity. PBMCs were isolated immediately by Lymphoprep density gradient centrifugation and stained directly without culture. To minimize batch effects, samples were stained and sorted in pairs, one healthy donor with one patient per experiment.

In the case of this clone: No cognate antigen has been identified for it. There are no base qualities to consult, and no much larger clone falls within one base.

The entire isolated RNA was reverse transcribed using the High Capacity cDNA Reverse Transcription Kit, and thus expressed TCRB transcripts were sequenced. Deep immunoSEQ sequencing was performed on naive, central memory and regulatory T cell samples, with an average of about 3.57 million total reads per sample. Sorted cells were lysed in RLT buffer and RNA was extracted with DNase-treated RNeasy Micro or Mini kits, depending on cell number. To prevent cross-contamination, each cell subset was processed individually, whereas patient and healthy donor samples were processed jointly. The immunoSEQ multiplex PCR was used to amplify TCRB sequences from cDNA, generating 87-bp fragments that spanned the CDR3 region. Amplicons were sequenced on the Illumina HiSeq platform. The original pipeline was this. Synthetic template baselines were used to correct PCR bias computationally, reads within Hamming distance 2 were collapsed together, and singletons that could not be merged were discarded. Reads were aligned to IMGT to assign V, D and J genes, CDR3 length, and insertions or deletions at six rearrangement sites. Within each subset, clonotype counts were normalized to the number of sorted cells before true diversity and Gini coefficients were calculated with the tcR R package. Repertoire sharing was quantified using the overlap coefficient calculated on TCRB nucleotide sequences. TCRdb mirrors the immuneACCESS table, restricted to in-frame sequences. Some clones are absent from its copies; in checked studies, under half trace to an unresolved V gene, and the reason for the others is unknown. V, J and clone size derive from that table, while D and trimming were established from the DNA sequence. In this sample the table shows 120,000 to 150,000 clones, about 13% of which occur a single time. Jointly, the top ten make up 1.3% of the sample.

Sequencing used central memory CD4+ T cells from blood. The chain is encoded by TRBV6-5 joined to TRBJ1-2; no D gene is confidently identified. The origin of this receptor is a man aged 18 to 30 with type 1 diabetes. CDR3 sequence: CASSYSGPNGYTF. The nucleotide sequence is given as TGTGCCAGCAGTTACTCAGGCCCCAATGGCTACACCTTC.